A single sample is the source of the 26 T cell receptor beta chains below, sequenced in a study of cytomegalovirus exposure and HLA in healthy donors. The study ran its PCR with 60 Vbeta and 13 Jbeta primers. Here immunoSEQ multiplex PCR was the method, and the copy in TCRdb shows in-frame clones only, minus some. The table shows fewer than 140,000 clones, with under 80% occurring only once. Sequenced sample: PBMCs. Receptors originate from a man aged 55-75 years in good health and CMV-seronegative.

The rearrangement links TRBV28 to TRBJ2-3, with 8 positions matching TRBD1. V was pared by 8 bases and J by 0 bases, with 4 bases of the junction left unmatched. The CDR3 is 14 amino acids. CDR1 MDHEN and CDR2 SYDVKM come from the germline V gene. The CDR3 loop reads CASLGQASTDTQYF. Written as DNA, the CDR3 is TGTGCCAGCCTGGGACAGGCGAGCACAGATACGCAGTATTTT.

The rearrangement joins TRBV2 to TRBJ2-7, with D possibly being TRBD2 (6 bases). V was pared by 6 bases and J by 9 bases, with 12 bases between. The germline gives CDR1 SNHLY, CDR2 FYNNEI. The CDR3 totals 11 residues. DNA of the CDR3: TGTGCCAGCAGCTTGGACGGGGGGCAGTACTTC. Residues: CASSLDGGQYF.

The rearrangement links TRBV7-2 to TRBJ2-1, with 9 bases that match TRBD2. CDR3 size: 16 residues. Germline assignment: CDR1 SGHTA and CDR2 FQGNSA. V gave up 1 base and J gave up 7 bases; unmatched junction bases: 8. For the CDR3, the DNA is TGTGCCAGCAGCTTAGGGCGGGGGGGCCCGAGAAATGAGCAGTTCTTC. Its translation is CASSLGRGGPRNEQFF.

The chain employs TRBV7-7 and TRBJ2-5; TRBD1 aligns across 7 bases. The V gene end was trimmed by 4 bases and the J gene end by 5 bases; junction bases not matched to a gene: 7. The CDR3 loop spans 14 amino acids. Looked up from germline, CDR1 is SSHAT and CDR2 is FNYEAQ (reference sequence). This CDR3 is CASSSRGRRETQYF. CDR3 sequence (DNA): TGTGCCAGCAGCTCAAGGGGGCGCAGGGAGACCCAGTACTTC.

In its sample, this clone was seen a few times. The V and J genes are TRBV18 and TRBJ1-5; 12 bases agree with TRBD1. Germline V gives CDR1 KGHSH, CDR2 LQKENI. The CDR3 is made up of 18 amino acids. After removal of 0 bases from V and 2 bases from J, the junction contained 5 bases not matched to a gene. The CDR3 spells CASSPPGQGAGGNQPQHF. The CDR3 region has the DNA TGTGCCAGCTCACCACCGGGACAGGGGGCCGGGGGCAATCAGCCCCAGCATTTT.

The V and J genes are TRBV19 and TRBJ2-1; TRBD1 aligns across 9 bases. V was pared by 3 bases and J by 7 bases, with 7 bases of the junction left unmatched. Germline V CDR1 and CDR2: LNHDA, SQIVND (reference sequence). The CDR3 runs 15 residues. For the CDR3, the DNA is TGTGCCAGTAGTATTCGCGGGACAGGGCTAAATGAGCAGTTCTTC. It specifies CASSIRGTGLNEQFF.

The chain has TRBV7-3 and TRBJ2-2; a weak D match, TRBD2 (5 bases). The V gene's germline CDR1 is SGHTA and CDR2 FQGTGA. Deletions cut 5 bases from V and 1 base from J, with 14 bases between. The CDR3 is 16 residues long. CDR3 region: CASSLPDSWNTGELFF. The CDR3 DNA reads as TGTGCCAGCAGCCTCCCGGACTCATGGAACACCGGGGAGCTGTTTTTT. Filled out from reference TRBV7-3 and TRBJ2-2, the complete variable domain reads GAGVSQTPSNKVTEKGKYVELRCDPISGHTALYWYRQSLGQGPEFLIYFQGTGAADDSGLPNDRFFAVRPEGSVSTLKIQRTERGDSAVYLCASSLPDSWNTGELFFGEGSRLTVL.

The chain recombines TRBV2 with TRBJ2-7; D is unresolved. This CDR3 has 13 residues. Trimming stripped 4 bases from V and 0 bases from J, with 7 bases between. Looked up from germline, CDR1 is SNHLY and CDR2 is FYNNEI. The CDR3 coding sequence is TGTGCCAGCAGTGTCAGTTCCTCCTACGAGCAGTACTTC. Residues: CASSVSSSYEQYF. Based on the CDR3 plus reference TRBV2 and TRBJ2-7, the full variable domain is EPEVTQTPSHQVTQMGQEVILRCVPISNHLYFYWYRQILGQKVEFLVSFYNNEISEKSEIFDDQFSVERPDGSNFTLKIRSTKLEDSAMYFCASSVSSSYEQYFGPGTRLTVT.

The chain carries TRBV9 and TRBJ1-2; D is possibly TRBD1 (5 bases). The germline V gene encodes CDR1 SGDLS and CDR2 YYNGEE. The CDR3 contains 15 residues. V gave up 0 bases and J gave up 2 bases, with 11 bases separating them. This CDR3 reads CASSVDQGLNYGYTF. In nucleotides, the CDR3 is TGTGCCAGCAGCGTAGATCAGGGTCTAAACTATGGCTACACCTTC.

This clone was picked up a small number of times. The rearrangement uses TRBV6-5 and TRBJ2-7; the D is unclear. Looked up from germline, CDR1 is MNHEY and CDR2 is SVGAGI. Trimming took off 2 bases at V and 6 bases at J, with 14 bases between the two ends. CDR3 length: 14 amino acids. The CDR3 DNA follows: TGTGCCAGCAGTTACCTTGGAGTACCTACCGAGCAGTACTTC. It encodes CASSYLGVPTEQYF.

This clone came up once. The rearrangement links TRBV5-1 to TRBJ1-1; 10 nucleotides agree with TRBD1. The CDR3 sequence is 16 residues long. Germline trimming cut 4 bases from V and 3 bases from J; bases unmatched to any gene: 9. CDR1 and CDR2 from the germline V gene are SGHRS and YFSETQ. CDR3 sequence reads: CASSVGQGLVDTEAFF. For the CDR3, the DNA is TGCGCCAGCAGCGTGGGACAGGGGCTGGTGGACACTGAAGCTTTCTTT.

A single count supports this clone. The chain couples TRBV21-1 to TRBJ2-4; the D call of TRBD2 is as the table states it, not checked on the DNA. TRBV21-1 is termed a pseudogene. CDR3 length equals 10 residues. CDR3 loop: CASSPEGEYF. CDR3 DNA sequence: TGTGCCAGCAGCCCCGAGGGCGAGTACTTC.

The chain uses TRBV19 and TRBJ2-7, with TRBD1 identical over 7 bases. Unmatched junction bases numbered 14, after V lost 3 bases and J lost 6 bases. This CDR3 contains 16 residues. Germline CDR1 and CDR2: LNHDA and SQIVND (reference sequence). In DNA form, the CDR3 reads TGTGCCAGTAGTATTCTAGACAGGGTAACATTAGGCGAGCAGTACGTC. Translation: CASSILDRVTLGEQYV.

The J gene is TRBJ2-3, the V gene TRBV5-5; a weak D match, TRBD1 (5 bases). The CDR3 has 14 amino acids. The germline V gene has CDR1 SGHKS and CDR2 YYEKEE (reference sequence). Trimming pared 5 bases from V and 4 bases from J, leaving 14 bases between. The CDR3, as DNA: TGTGCCAGCAGACCCCCGGAAGGGGCAGATACGCAGTATTTT. It is translated as CASRPPEGADTQYF.

V and J are TRBV7-8 and TRBJ2-1, with 11 nucleotides matching TRBD2. V dropped 7 bases and J dropped 2; count of bases not matched to a gene: 4. In germline, CDR1 is SGHVS, CDR2 FQNEAQ. The CDR3 is 15 amino acids. For the CDR3, the DNA is TGTGCCAGCATACAACTAGCGGGGGCCTACAATGAGCAGTTCTTC. It is translated as CASIQLAGAYNEQFF.

The rearrangement uses TRBV19 and TRBJ2-2; possibly TRBD2 for D (6 bases). V was clipped by 7 bases and J by 4 bases, with 16 bases between them. Germline CDR1 LNHDA, CDR2 SQIVND (reference sequence). The CDR3 consists of 15 residues. The CDR3 coding sequence is TGTGCCAGTAAGGCCGAGGTGGGGGGCACCGGGGAGCTGTTTTTT. This encodes CASKAEVGGTGELFF. The full variable domain, its missing parts supplied by reference TRBV19 and TRBJ2-2, is DGGITQSPKYLFRKEGQNVTLSCEQNLNHDAMYWYRQDPGQGLRLIYYSQIVNDFQKGDIAEGYSVSREKKESFPLTVTSAQKNPTAFYLCASKAEVGGTGELFFGEGSRLTVL.

This clone was seen a few times. The chain uses TRBV5-6 and TRBJ1-3; 7 positions agree with TRBD1. The CDR3 totals 15 residues. V dropped 2 bases and J dropped 3; count of bases not matched to a gene: 5. CDR1 is SGHDT and CDR2 is YYEEEE in the germline V gene. CDR3 protein: CASSFAGTVGNTIYF. The CDR3 DNA follows: TGTGCCAGCAGCTTCGCCGGGACAGTTGGAAACACCATATATTTT.

This clone was seen only once. This sequence joins TRBV6-4 and TRBJ2-3; possibly TRBD2 for D (6 bases). V gave up 2 bases and J gave up 2 bases, with 20 bases separating them. From germline, CDR1 is MRHNA and CDR2 SNTAGT. The CDR3 extends over 18 amino acids. For the CDR3, the DNA is TGTGCCAGCAGTGACGGGGCGGGTTTGGGGGGATCCACAGATACGCAGTATTTT. It codes for CASSDGAGLGGSTDTQYF.

J is TRBJ2-1 and V is TRBV6-8; 8 bases fit TRBD1. Germline CDR1 and CDR2: MNHGY and SAAAGT. The junction had 11 bases not matched to a gene; V was cut back by 8 bases and J by 5 bases. The CDR3 length is 15 residues. CDR3: CASATRGQENNEQFF. The CDR3 bases are TGTGCCAGCGCTACTCGGGGACAGGAAAACAATGAGCAGTTCTTC.

The chain employs TRBV4-3 and TRBJ1-6, with D perhaps matching TRBD1 (5 bases). The germline CDR1 and CDR2 sequences are LGHNA and YSLEER. V shed 0 bases and J shed 7 bases, with 10 bases lying between them. The CDR3 contains 15 residues. The CDR3: CASSQDGEGNSPLHF. CDR3 nucleotides: TGCGCCAGCAGCCAAGATGGGGAGGGGAATTCACCCCTCCACTTT.

The chain combines TRBV7-2 with TRBJ1-1; D call uncertain. CDR3 size: 15 residues. Between the trimmed V and J ends, which lost 6 bases and 4 bases, there was a span of 18 bases. Germline lookup yields CDR1 SGHTA and CDR2 FQGNSA. CDR3 sequence: CASRGGGGVRTEAFF. As DNA, the CDR3 is TGTGCCAGCAGGGGAGGAGGCGGGGTTCGCACTGAAGCTTTCTTT. Together with reference TRBV7-2 and TRBJ1-1, the CDR3 gives the full variable domain: GAGVSQSPSNKVTEKGKDVELRCDPISGHTALYWYRQSLGQGLEFLIYFQGNSAPDKSGLPSDRFSAERTGGSVSTLTIQRTQQEDSAVYLCASRGGGGVRTEAFFGQGTRLTVV.

The sample holds one count of this clone. The chain has TRBV28 and TRBJ2-7; possible D gene TRBD2, 6 bases. CDR1 is MDHEN, CDR2 SYDVKM, per germline. The CDR3 runs 12 residues. V dropped 9 bases and J dropped 4 bases, with 13 bases sitting between them. CDR3 protein: CASGGDLYEQYV. CDR3 nucleotide sequence: TGTGCCAGTGGCGGGGACTTATACGAGCAGTACGTC.

This clone was picked up one time. This chain connects TRBV7-9 to TRBJ2-1, with a weak D call TRBD1 (6 bases). The germline V gene encodes CDR1 SEHNR and CDR2 FQNEAQ (reference sequence). V lost 5 bases, J lost 4 bases, and 18 bases lay in between. This CDR3 contains 16 residues. CDR3 coding DNA: TGTGCCAGCAGCCCCCCGGACAGCTATGAATACAATGAGCAGTTCTTC. Translated, it gives CASSPPDSYEYNEQFF.

For this clone: At one of its ends the junction is not consistent with the germline gene, which may arise from a read error. The chain has TRBV5-1 and TRBJ2-5, with D possibly TRBD2 on 6 matching bases. The CDR3 has 15 amino acids. Per the germline V gene, CDR1 is SGHRS and CDR2 is YFSETQ. CDR3 in amino acids: CASSSGTSLVSRADF. The DNA for the CDR3 is TGCGCCAGCAGCTCCGGGACTTCTCTGGTTTCGAGGGCAGACTTC.

The sample holds a few counts of this clone. The chain recombines TRBV12-1 with TRBJ1-6; the table calls TRBD1, which could not be checked here. TRBV12-1 is an annotated pseudogene. CDR3 length: 15 residues. This chain's CDR3 is CASSWTRTDSSPLHF. The DNA of the CDR3 is TGTGCCAGCAGCTGGACAAGGACCGACTCTTCACCCCTCCACTTT.

The J gene is TRBJ2-5, the V gene TRBV7-9; D might be TRBD2 (6 bases). The germline V gene encodes CDR1 SEHNR and CDR2 FQNEAQ (reference sequence). V lost 8 bases to trimming and J lost 5 bases, with 12 bases between them. The CDR3 has 12 amino acids. The CDR3 protein is CASRGWAETQYF. CDR3 coding DNA: TGTGCCAGCCGGGGGTGGGCGGAGACCCAGTACTTC.